This T cell receptor beta chain comes out of a study of T cell responses to AZD1222 COVID-19 vaccine. Regarding the study as a whole: Reports indicate that nearly half of spike-specific TCRs are directed at unmutated variant regions.

Trimming took off 0 bases at V and 3 bases at J, with 15 bases between the two ends. The V gene's germline CDR1 is SGHRS and CDR2 YFSETQ. The CDR3 length is 17 residues. Turning to this clone: Its cognate antigen is unknown.

This table comes from immunoSEQ multiplex PCR, and its TCRdb copy is limited to in-frame clones, with some not included. The table has 170,000 or so clones, about nine tenths seen once; the top ten hold approximately 2.5%. The V call is TRBV5-1, the J call TRBJ2-2; TRBD2 might be the D (6 bases). The clonotype originates from an adult in good health. The sequenced sample was peripheral blood, obtained on day 0 of AZD1222 vaccination. CDR3 amino acids: CASSLETGAADTGELFF. The CDR3 nucleotides read TGCGCCAGCAGCTTGGAAACGGGAGCGGCTGACACCGGGGAGCTGTTTTTT.